The rows below give T cell receptor beta chains drawn from one sample of a study of shared clonotypes between healthy human individuals. Clones were sequenced by immunoSEQ multiplex PCR, and TCRdb holds only the in-frame ones, with some missing. The sample consists of approximately 500,000 clones, 90% to 96% of them appearing once. The sequenced sample consisted of naive CD4+ T cells sorted from blood. These receptors all come from a woman in her thirties in good health. CDR3s include the opening cysteine and the closing phenylalanine or tryptophan. The D gene is left open where the match is weak. Some rows have no size entry. The others give once, few or many, or a class for an expanded clone.

V gene	J gene	D gene	clone size	CDR3 protein	CDR3 DNA
TRBV11-2	TRBJ1-4	.	once	CASSLLGQKQKLFF	TGTGCCAGCAGCTTACTCGGACAGAAACAAAAACTGTTTTTT
TRBV7-2	TRBJ2-1	.	.	CASSLAEGAYNEQFF	TGTGCCAGCAGCTTAGCAGAGGGGGCCTACAATGAGCAGTTCTTC
TRBV9	TRBJ2-1	.	.	CASPTGGRRGGVYNEQFF	TGTGCCAGCCCGACTGGTGGCAGAAGGGGGGGAGTTTACAATGAGCAGTTCTTC
TRBV10-3	TRBJ1-5	.	.	CAISEGPGVQPQHF	TGTGCCATCAGTGAGGGCCCGGGGGTTCAGCCCCAGCATTTT
TRBV28	TRBJ1-1	.	.	CASSDRGHKNTEAFF	TGTGCCAGCAGTGACCGGGGACACAAAAACACTGAAGCTTTCTTT
TRBV7-9	TRBJ1-5	TRBD1	few	CASSSYDRDGNQPQHF	TGTGCCAGCAGCTCCTACGACAGGGATGGCAATCAGCCCCAGCATTTT
TRBV11-2	TRBJ2-7	.	.	CASSSISDRTYEQYF	TGTGCCAGCAGCTCCATCTCCGACAGGACCTACGAGCAGTACTTC
TRBV13	TRBJ2-7	.	.	CASNAGPYYEQYF	TGTGCCAGCAACGCAGGCCCTTACTACGAGCAGTACTTC
TRBV18	TRBJ2-7	.	.	CASSPPTGTNEQYF	TGTGCCAGCTCACCCCCGACAGGAACCAACGAGCAGTACTTC
TRBV5-1	TRBJ1-1	TRBD1	.	CASSFDRANTEAFF	TGCGCCAGCAGCTTTGACAGGGCGAACACTGAAGCTTTCTTT
TRBV2	TRBJ2-2	.	.	CASGQTGELFF	TGTGCCAGCGGGCAAACCGGGGAGCTGTTTTTT
TRBV28	TRBJ1-5	.	.	CASSFDRVNQPQHF	TGTGCCAGCAGTTTCGACAGAGTGAATCAGCCCCAGCATTTT
TRBV2	TRBJ1-5	TRBD1	.	CASSEDRGGNQPQHF	TGTGCCAGCAGTGAAGACAGGGGTGGCAATCAGCCCCAGCATTTT
TRBV28	TRBJ1-5	.	few	CASSPSYQPQHF	TGTGCCAGCAGTCCGTCATATCAGCCCCAGCATTTT
TRBV27	TRBJ1-1	.	.	CASSFAGIGVTEAFF	TGTGCCAGCAGTTTCGCAGGGATTGGGGTCACTGAAGCTTTCTTT
TRBV7-9	TRBJ2-7	.	.	CASSPGRVRNEQYF	TGTGCCAGCAGCCCAGGTAGGGTTCGGAACGAGCAGTACTTC
TRBV5-1	TRBJ2-7	TRBD2	.	CASSPRGSGNSYEQYF	TGCGCCAGCAGCCCCCGGGGTAGCGGGAATTCCTACGAGCAGTACTTC
TRBV2	TRBJ2-1	TRBD2	.	CASSEIYGENWSSGLVDNEQFF	TGTGCCAGCAGTGAAATTTATGGAGAAAATTGGAGTAGCGGGTTGGTGGACAATGAGCAGTTCTTC
TRBV4-1	TRBJ2-7	.	.	CASSLDSYYEQYF	TGCGCCAGCAGCCTTGACAGTTACTACGAGCAGTACTTC
TRBV7-9	TRBJ2-1	TRBD2	.	CASSLGSGRFNEQFF	TGTGCCAGCAGCTTAGGTAGCGGGAGGTTCAATGAGCAGTTCTTC
TRBV5-1	TRBJ2-7	.	.	CASSRSSLYEQYF	TGCGCCAGCAGCCGGTCCAGCCTCTACGAGCAGTACTTC
TRBV5-4	TRBJ2-7	.	once	CASSFNGVTYEQYF	TGTGCCAGCAGCTTCAACGGGGTTACCTACGAGCAGTACTTC
TRBV19	TRBJ2-3	.	.	CASSKGFTDTQYF	TGTGCCAGTAGTAAGGGGTTCACAGATACGCAGTATTTT
TRBV6-1	TRBJ2-1	TRBD2	.	CASSREVEDNEQFF	TGTGCCAGCAGCCGGGAGGTAGAGGACAATGAGCAGTTCTTC
TRBV6-6	TRBJ1-5	.	.	CASGRGIDQPQHF	TGTGCCAGCGGCCGGGGTATAGATCAGCCCCAGCATTTT
TRBV4-2	TRBJ2-1	TRBD2	.	CASSQLRASGINEQFF	TGTGCCAGCAGCCAACTTCGGGCTAGCGGGATAAATGAGCAGTTCTTC
TRBV28	TRBJ1-5	.	.	CASSFAARPQHF	TGTGCCAGCAGTTTCGCGGCACGACCCCAGCATTTT
TRBV9	TRBJ2-3	TRBD2	.	CASSVAALAGADTQYF	TGTGCCAGCAGCGTAGCGGCTCTAGCGGGAGCAGATACGCAGTATTTT
TRBV2	TRBJ1-2	TRBD1	.	CASSDEGQGYGYTF	TGTGCCAGCAGTGACGAAGGACAGGGCTATGGCTACACCTTC
TRBV19	TRBJ1-1	.	.	CASKEDRRTNTEAFF	TGTGCCAGTAAGGAAGATAGGAGAACGAACACTGAAGCTTTCTTT
TRBV25-1	TRBJ1-6	.	.	CASSRDWVGSPLHF	TGTGCCAGCAGCCGAGACTGGGTCGGGTCACCCCTCCACTTT
TRBV30	TRBJ2-7	.	once	CAWSTGVFYEQYF	TGTGCCTGGAGTACGGGGGTTTTCTACGAGCAGTACTTC
TRBV19	TRBJ2-6	.	.	CASSITTGANVLTF	TGTGCCAGTAGTATTACAACTGGGGCCAACGTCCTGACTTTC
TRBV4-1	TRBJ2-1	TRBD2	.	CASSPPSRPSGFNEQFF	TGCGCCAGCAGCCCGCCCAGTCGGCCTAGCGGATTCAATGAGCAGTTCTTC
TRBV4-1	TRBJ2-3	.	.	CASSHLRTSTDTQYF	TGCGCCAGCAGCCATCTTCGGACTAGCACAGATACGCAGTATTTT
TRBV7-6	TRBJ2-6	.	.	CASSLGSGANVLTF	TGTGCCAGCAGCTTGGGATCTGGGGCCAACGTCCTGACTTTC
TRBV6-1	TRBJ2-5	.	.	CASSGLRTALQETQYF	TGTGCCAGCAGTGGACTTCGGACAGCTCTACAAGAGACCCAGTACTTC